Described below is a single T cell receptor beta chain sequence and its context. Its antigen remains unidentified. A junction end diverges from the germline sequence, so it may reflect a read error. TCRbeta libraries were built with three rounds of nested PCR, modified from ARM-PCR. A single record per CDR3 protein comes from TCRdb applying MiXCR to the multiplex PCR reads. The table has 77,000 or so distinct CDR3 sequences, around 74% seen once; the top ten hold roughly 12%. The template was RNA from unsorted bulk tissue. The sample is drawn from a study of tumor and adjacent non-tumor tissue in lung cancer. Study-wide points: Higher tumor TCR diversity was associated with shorter survival. Tumor tissue had significantly higher TCR diversity than normal lung.

The CDR3 contains 16 residues. Sequenced: lung tumor tissue. This receptor was taken from a woman aged 45-60 years with non-small cell lung cancer. The chain carries TRBV12-3 or TRBV12-4 and TRBJ2-2; possibly TRBD1 for D (6 bases). The chain's CDR3 is CASGGPEAYYTGELFF. CDR3 DNA: TGTGCCAGCGGGGGCCCGGAGGCGTATTACACGGGGGAGCTGTTTTTT.